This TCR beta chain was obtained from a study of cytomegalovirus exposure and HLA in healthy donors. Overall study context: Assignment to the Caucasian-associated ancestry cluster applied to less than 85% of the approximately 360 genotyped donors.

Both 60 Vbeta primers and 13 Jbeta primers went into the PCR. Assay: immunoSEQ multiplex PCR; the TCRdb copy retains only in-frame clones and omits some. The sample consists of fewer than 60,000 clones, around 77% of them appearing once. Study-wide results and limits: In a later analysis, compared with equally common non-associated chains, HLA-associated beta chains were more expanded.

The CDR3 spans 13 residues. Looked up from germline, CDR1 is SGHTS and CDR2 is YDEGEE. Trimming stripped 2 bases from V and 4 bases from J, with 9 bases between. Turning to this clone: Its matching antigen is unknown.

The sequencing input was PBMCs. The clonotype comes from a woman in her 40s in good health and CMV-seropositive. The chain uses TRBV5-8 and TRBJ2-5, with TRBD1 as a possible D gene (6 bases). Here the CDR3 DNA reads TGTGCCAGCAGCTTAGGGGGTCGAGAGACCCAGTACTTC. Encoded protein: CASSLGGRETQYF.